This T cell receptor beta chain originates from a study of read filtering for tumor transcriptome and immune sequencing. This CDR3 region has 13 residues. With 5 bases removed from V and 5 bases from J, the gap between germline ends came to 12 bases. There are many counts of this clonotype. From around 0.4 ug of RNA, a library with molecular barcoded alpha/delta and beta/gamma adaptors was made. TCRdb reprocessed the reads via MiXCR and lists one record per CDR3 protein. The table shows around 130,000 distinct CDR3 sequences, with 10% to 15% occurring only once. Sequenced: a population of CD138-negative cells sorted from bone marrow. The gene calls are TRBV12-3 or TRBV12-4 and TRBJ2-5; possibly TRBD1 for D (5 bases). This clonotype was obtained from a donor aged 40 or older with multiple myeloma. The CDR3 coding sequence is TGTGCCAGCAGTCCAGGGTTACGGGAGACCCAGTACTTC. Translated: CASSPGLRETQYF.